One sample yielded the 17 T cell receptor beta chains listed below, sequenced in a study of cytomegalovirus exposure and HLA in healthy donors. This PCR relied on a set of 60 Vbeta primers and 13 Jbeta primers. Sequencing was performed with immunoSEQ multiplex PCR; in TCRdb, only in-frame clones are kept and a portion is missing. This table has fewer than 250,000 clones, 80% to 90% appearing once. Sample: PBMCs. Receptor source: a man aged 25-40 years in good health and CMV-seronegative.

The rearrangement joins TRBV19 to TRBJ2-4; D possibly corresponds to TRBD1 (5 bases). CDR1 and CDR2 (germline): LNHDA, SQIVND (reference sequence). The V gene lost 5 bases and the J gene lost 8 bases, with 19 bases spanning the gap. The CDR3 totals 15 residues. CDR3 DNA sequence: TGTGCCAGTAGTCCCGGTTGGGGCGCGGCGGACATTCAGTACTTC. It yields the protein CASSPGWGAADIQYF.

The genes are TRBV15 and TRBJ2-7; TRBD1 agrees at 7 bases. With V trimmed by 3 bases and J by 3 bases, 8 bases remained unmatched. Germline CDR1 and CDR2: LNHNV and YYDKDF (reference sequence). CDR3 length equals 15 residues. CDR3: CATSSVQGVFYEQYF. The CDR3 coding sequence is TGTGCCACCAGCAGTGTGCAGGGGGTCTTCTACGAGCAGTACTTC. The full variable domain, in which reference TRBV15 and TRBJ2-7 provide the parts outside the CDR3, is DAMVIQNPRYQVTQFGKPVTLSCSQTLNHNVMYWYQQKSSQAPKLLFHYYDKDFNNEADTPDNFQSRRPNTSFCFLDIRSPGLGDTAMYLCATSSVQGVFYEQYFGPGTRLTVT.

CDR3 residues: CSALGLNNEQFF. The CDR3 nucleotides read TGCAGCGCTTTGGGCCTAAACAATGAGCAGTTCTTC. This chain links TRBV29-1 with TRBJ2-1; D is uncertain. The germline gives CDR1 SQVTM, CDR2 ANQGSEA. Trimming stripped 7 bases from V and 5 bases from J, with 12 bases between. The CDR3 covers 12 residues.

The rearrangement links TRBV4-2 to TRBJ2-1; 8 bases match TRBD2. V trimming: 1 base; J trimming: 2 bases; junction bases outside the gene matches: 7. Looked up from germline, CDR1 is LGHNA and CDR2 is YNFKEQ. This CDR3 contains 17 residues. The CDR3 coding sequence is TGTGCCAGCAGCCAAGCTGGTGCGGGGGGTCCCTACAATGAGCAGTTCTTC. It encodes CASSQAGAGGPYNEQFF.

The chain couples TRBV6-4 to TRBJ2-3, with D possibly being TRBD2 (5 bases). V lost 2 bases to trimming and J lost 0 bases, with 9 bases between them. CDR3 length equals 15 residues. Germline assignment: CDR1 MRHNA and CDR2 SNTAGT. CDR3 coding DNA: TGTGCCAGCAGTGACGGAGGCTTTAGCACAGATACGCAGTATTTT. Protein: CASSDGGFSTDTQYF.

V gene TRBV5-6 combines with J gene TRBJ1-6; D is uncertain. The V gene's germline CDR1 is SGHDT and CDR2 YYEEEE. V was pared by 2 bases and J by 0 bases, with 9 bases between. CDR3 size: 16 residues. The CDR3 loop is CASSFHPSSYNSPLHF. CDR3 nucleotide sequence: TGTGCCAGCAGCTTTCACCCGAGCTCCTATAATTCACCCCTCCACTTT. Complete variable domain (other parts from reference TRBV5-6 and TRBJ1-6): DAGVTQSPTHLIKTRGQQVTLRCSPKSGHDTVSWYQQALGQGPQFIFQYYEEEERQRGNFPDRFSGHQFPNYSSELNVNALLLGDSALYLCASSFHPSSYNSPLHFGNGTRLTVT.

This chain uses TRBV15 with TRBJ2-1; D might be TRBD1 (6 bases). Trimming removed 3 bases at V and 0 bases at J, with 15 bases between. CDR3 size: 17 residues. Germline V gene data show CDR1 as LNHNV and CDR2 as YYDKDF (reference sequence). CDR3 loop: CATSSTEQGPSYNEQFF. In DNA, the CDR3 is TGTGCCACCAGCAGTACCGAACAGGGCCCCTCCTACAATGAGCAGTTCTTC.

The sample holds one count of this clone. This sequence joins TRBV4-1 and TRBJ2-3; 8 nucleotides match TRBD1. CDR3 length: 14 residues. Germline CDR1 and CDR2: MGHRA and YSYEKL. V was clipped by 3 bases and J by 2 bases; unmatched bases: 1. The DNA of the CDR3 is TGCGCCAGCAGCCAGACAGGGGCCACAGATACGCAGTATTTT. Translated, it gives CASSQTGATDTQYF.

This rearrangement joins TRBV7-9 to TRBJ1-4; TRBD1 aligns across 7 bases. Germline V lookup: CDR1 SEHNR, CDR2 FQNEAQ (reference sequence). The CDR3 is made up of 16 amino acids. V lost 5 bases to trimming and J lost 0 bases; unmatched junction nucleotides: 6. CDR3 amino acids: CASSASGTATNEKLFF. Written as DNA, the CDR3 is TGTGCCAGCAGCGCTTCCGGGACAGCAACTAATGAAAAACTGTTTTTT.

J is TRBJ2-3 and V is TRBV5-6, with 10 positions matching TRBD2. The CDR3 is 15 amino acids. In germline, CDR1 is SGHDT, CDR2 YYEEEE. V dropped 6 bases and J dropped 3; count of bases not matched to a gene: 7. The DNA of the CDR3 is TGTGCCAGCATCAGGACAGCGGGGGGGACAGATACGCAGTATTTT. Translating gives CASIRTAGGTDTQYF.

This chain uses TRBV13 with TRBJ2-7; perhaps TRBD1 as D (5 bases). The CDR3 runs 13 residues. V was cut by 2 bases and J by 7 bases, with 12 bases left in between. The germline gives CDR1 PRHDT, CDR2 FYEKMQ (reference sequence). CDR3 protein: CASSLLPGWEQYF. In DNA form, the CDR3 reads TGTGCCAGCAGCTTACTCCCAGGGTGGGAGCAGTACTTC.

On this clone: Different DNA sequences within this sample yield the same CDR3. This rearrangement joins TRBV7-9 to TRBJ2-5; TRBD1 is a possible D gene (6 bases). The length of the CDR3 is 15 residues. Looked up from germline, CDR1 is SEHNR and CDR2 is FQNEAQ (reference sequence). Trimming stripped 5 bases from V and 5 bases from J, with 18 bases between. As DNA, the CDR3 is TGTGCCAGCAGCCCCCGGACAGTTTTGGGGGAGACCCAGTACTTC. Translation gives CASSPRTVLGETQYF.

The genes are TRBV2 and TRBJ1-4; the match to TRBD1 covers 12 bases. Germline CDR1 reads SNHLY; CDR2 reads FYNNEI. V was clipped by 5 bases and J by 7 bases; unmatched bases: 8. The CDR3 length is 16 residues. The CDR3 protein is CASSPGQGAGGEKLFF. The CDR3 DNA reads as TGTGCCAGCAGTCCGGGACAGGGGGCAGGTGGTGAAAAACTGTTTTTT.

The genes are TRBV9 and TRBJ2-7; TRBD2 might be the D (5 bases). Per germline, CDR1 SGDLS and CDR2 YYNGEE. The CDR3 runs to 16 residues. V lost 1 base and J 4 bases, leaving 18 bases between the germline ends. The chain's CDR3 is CASSVRSVAGRYEQYF. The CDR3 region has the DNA TGTGCCAGCAGCGTAAGGTCTGTGGCGGGTCGGTACGAGCAGTACTTC.

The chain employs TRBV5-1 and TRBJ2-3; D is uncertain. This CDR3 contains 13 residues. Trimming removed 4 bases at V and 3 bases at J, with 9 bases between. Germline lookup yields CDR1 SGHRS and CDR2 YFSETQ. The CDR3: CASSPTGTDTQYF. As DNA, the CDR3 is TGCGCCAGCAGCCCCACGGGTACAGATACGCAGTATTTT.

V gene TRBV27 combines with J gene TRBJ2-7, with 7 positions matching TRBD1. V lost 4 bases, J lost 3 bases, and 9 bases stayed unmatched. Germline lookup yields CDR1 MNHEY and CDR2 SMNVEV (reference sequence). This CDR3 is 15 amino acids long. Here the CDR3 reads CASSSPGQSHYEQYF. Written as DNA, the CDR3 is TGTGCCAGCAGTTCGCCGGGACAGTCACACTACGAGCAGTACTTC.

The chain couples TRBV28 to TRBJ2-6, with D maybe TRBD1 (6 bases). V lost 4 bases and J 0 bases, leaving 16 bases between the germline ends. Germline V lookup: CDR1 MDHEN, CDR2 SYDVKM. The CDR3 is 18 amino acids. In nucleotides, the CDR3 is TGTGCCAGCAGTTCGCCCATCGGACAGTACTCTGGGGCCAACGTCCTGACTTTC. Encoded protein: CASSSPIGQYSGANVLTF.